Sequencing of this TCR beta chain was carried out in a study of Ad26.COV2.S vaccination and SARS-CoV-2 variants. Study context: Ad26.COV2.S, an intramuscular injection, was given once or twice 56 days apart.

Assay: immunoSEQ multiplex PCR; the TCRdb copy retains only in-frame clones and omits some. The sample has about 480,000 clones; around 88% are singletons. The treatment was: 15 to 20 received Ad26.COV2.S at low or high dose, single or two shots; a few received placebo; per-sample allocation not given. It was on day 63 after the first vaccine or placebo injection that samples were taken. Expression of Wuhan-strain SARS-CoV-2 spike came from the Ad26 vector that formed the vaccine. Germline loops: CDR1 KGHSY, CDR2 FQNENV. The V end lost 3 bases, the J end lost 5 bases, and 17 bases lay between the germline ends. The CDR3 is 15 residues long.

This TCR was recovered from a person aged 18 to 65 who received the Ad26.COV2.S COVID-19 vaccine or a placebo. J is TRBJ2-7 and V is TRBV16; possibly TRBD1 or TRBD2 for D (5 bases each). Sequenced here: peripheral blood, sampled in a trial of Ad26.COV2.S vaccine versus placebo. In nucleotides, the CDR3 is TGTGCCAGCAGCCATCCTTCGGGACCCGCTGACGAGCAGTACTTC. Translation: CASSHPSGPADEQYF.